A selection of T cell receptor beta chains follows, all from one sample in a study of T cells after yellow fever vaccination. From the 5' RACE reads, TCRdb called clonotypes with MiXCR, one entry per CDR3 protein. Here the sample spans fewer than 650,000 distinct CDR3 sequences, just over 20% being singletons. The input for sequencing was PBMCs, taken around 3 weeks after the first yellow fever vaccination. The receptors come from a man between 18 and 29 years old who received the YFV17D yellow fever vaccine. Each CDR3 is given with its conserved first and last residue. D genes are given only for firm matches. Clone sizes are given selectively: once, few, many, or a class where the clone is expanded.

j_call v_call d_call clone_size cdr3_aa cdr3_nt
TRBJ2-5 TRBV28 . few CASSPAGETQYF TGTGCCAGCAGTCCAGCGGGAGAGACCCAGTACTTC
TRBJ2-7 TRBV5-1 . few CASSRSSRSYEQYF TGCGCCAGCAGCCGGTCTTCCCGGTCCTACGAGCAGTACTTC
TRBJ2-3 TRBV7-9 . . CASSPRSEGQYF TGTGCCAGCAGCCCCCGTTCGGAAGGGCAGTATTTT
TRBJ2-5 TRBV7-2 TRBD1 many CASRRTTGLETQYF TGTGCCAGCAGGCGAACGACAGGGTTGGAGACCCAGTACTTC
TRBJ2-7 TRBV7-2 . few CASSLDGGGLYEQYF TGTGCCAGCAGCTTAGATGGGGGCGGGCTTTACGAGCAGTACTTC
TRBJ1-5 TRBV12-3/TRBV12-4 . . CASSSGVYGNQPQHF TGTGCCAGCAGTTCAGGAGTTTATGGCAATCAGCCCCAGCATTTT
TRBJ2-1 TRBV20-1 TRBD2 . CSGQRGVRNNEQFF TGCAGTGGCCAGCGGGGGGTAAGAAACAATGAGCAGTTCTTC
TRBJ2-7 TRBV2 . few CASTDSYYEQYF TGTGCCAGCACGGACAGTTACTACGAGCAGTACTTC
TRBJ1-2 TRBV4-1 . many CASSQPTRRSNYGYTF TGCGCCAGCAGCCAGCCAACCAGGAGATCTAACTATGGCTACACCTTC
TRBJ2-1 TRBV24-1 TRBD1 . CATSGGRQGSLTEQFF TGTGCCACCAGTGGGGGACGACAGGGCTCCCTTACTGAGCAGTTCTTC
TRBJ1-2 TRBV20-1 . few CSAWGAGYGYTF TGCAGTGCATGGGGGGCTGGCTATGGCTACACCTTC
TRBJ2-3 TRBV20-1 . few CSASAPGPDITDTQYF TGCAGTGCTAGCGCACCGGGACCAGATATAACAGATACGCAGTATTTT